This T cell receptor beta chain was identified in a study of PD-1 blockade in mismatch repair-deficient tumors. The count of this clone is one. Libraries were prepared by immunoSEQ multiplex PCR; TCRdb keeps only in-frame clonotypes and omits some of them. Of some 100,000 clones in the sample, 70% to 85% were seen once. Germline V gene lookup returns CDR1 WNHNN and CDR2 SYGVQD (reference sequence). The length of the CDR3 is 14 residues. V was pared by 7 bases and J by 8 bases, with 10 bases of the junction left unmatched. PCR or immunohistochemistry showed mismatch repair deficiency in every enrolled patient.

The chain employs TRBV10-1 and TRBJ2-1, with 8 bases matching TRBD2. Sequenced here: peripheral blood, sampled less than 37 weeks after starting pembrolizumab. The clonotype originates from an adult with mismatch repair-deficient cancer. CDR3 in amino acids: CASNPGLGGDEQFF. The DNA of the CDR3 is TGCGCCAGCAACCCGGGACTAGGGGGGGATGAGCAGTTCTTC.